The T cell receptor beta chain described here comes from a study of blood T cell repertoires in COVID-19. Study-level background: COVID-19 samples collected from the United States, Italy and Spain covered acute and convalescent phases. T cells, B-cell-depleted T cells, or PBMCs provided the cDNA or gDNA that served as material.

Original data processing: Scientists estimated how many nucleated cells there were by amplifying reference gene primers. Sequencing was performed with immunoSEQ multiplex PCR; in TCRdb, only in-frame clones are kept and a portion is missing. The V and J calls and clone size are taken from that table; D and trimming were inferred from the DNA. The data show approximately 140,000 clones, with around 81% seen just once and about 1.6% held by the top ten. V was clipped by 1 base and J by 8 bases, with 8 bases between them. Germline V gives CDR1 LGHNA, CDR2 YSLEER. The CDR3 covers 12 residues. This receptor was identified in a human donor in a cohort sampled during active COVID-19. This chain links TRBV4-3 with TRBJ1-2, with D unresolved. The specimen sequenced was peripheral blood. The CDR3 loop reads CASSQAGGGYTF. In DNA form, the CDR3 reads TGCGCCAGCAGCCAAGCGGGAGGGGGCTACACCTTC.